The entry that follows covers one T cell receptor beta chain sequence. The data originate from a study of OX40 agonist ivuxolimab in advanced cancers. The method was immunoSEQ multiplex PCR; TCRdb's version includes in-frame clones alone and lacks a portion of them. The table has under 25,000 clones, roughly four fifths seen once. Germline CDR1 reads MNHEY; CDR2 reads SMNVEV (reference sequence). This CDR3 is 13 amino acids long. Trimming shortened V by 6 bases and J by 4 bases, and 12 bases separated the two germline ends. The sequence was collected from an adult with an advanced solid tumor such as melanoma, head and neck, liver or kidney cancer. This sample comprised CD4+ or CD8+ T cells sorted from blood, obtained in a trial of the OX40 agonist ivuxolimab. The V gene is TRBV27, the J gene TRBJ1-2, with D perhaps TRBD1 (5 bases). CDR3: CASSLTVFYGYTF. CDR3 in DNA: TGTGCCAGCAGCTTGACAGTGTTCTATGGCTACACCTTC.